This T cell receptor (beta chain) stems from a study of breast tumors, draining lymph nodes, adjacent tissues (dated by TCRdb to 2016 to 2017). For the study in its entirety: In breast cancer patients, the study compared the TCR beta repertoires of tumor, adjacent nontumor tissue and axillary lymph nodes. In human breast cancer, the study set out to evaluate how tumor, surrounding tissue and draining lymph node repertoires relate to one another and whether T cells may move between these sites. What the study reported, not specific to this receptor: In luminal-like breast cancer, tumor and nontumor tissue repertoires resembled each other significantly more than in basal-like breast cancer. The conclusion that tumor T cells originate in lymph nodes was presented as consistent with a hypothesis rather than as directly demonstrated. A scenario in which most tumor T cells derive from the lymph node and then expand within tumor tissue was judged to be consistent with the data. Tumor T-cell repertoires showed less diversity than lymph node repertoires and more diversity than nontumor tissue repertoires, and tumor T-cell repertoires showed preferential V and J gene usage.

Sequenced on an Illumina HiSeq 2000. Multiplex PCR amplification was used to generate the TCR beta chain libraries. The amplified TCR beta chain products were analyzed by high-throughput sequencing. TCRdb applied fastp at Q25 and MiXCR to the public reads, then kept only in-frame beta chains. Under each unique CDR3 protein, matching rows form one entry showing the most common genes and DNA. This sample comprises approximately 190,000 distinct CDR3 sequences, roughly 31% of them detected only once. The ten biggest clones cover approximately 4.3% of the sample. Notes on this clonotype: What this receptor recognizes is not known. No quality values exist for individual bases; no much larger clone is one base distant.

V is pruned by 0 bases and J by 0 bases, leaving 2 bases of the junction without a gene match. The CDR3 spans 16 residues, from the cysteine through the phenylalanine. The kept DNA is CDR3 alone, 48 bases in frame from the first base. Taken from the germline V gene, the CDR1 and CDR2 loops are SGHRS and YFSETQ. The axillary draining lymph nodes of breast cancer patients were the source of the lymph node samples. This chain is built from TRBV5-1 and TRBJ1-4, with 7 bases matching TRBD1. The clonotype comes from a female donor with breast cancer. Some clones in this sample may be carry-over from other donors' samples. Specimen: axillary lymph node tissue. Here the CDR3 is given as CASSLVGTATNEKLFF. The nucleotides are TGCGCCAGCAGCTTGGTCGGGACAGCAACTAATGAAAAACTGTTTTTT.